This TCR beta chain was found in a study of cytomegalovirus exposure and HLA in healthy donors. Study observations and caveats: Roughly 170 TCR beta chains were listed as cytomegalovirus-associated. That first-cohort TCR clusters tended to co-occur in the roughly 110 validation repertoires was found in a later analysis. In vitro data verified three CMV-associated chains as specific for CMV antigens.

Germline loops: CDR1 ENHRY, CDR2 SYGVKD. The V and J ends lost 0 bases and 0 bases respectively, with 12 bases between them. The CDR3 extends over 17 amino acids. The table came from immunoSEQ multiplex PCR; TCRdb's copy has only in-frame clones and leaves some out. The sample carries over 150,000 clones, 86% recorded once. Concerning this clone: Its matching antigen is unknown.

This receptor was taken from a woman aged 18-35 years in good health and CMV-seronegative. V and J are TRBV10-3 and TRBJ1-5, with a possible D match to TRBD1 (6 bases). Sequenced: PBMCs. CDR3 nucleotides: TGTGCCATCAGTGAGTCCTGGACAGCATATAGCAATCAGCCCCAGCATTTT. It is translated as CAISESWTAYSNQPQHF.